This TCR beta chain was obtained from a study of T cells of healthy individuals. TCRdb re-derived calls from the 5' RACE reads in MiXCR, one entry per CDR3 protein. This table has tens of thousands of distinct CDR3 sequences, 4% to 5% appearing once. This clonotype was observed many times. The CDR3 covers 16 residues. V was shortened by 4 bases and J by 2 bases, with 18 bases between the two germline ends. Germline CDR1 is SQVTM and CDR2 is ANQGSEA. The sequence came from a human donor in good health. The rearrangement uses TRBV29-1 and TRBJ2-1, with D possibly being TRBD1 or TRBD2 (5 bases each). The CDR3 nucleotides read TGCAGCGTTGTCCTCCAGAGGGGATTGACCTACAATGAGCAGTTCTTC. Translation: CSVVLQRGLTYNEQFF.